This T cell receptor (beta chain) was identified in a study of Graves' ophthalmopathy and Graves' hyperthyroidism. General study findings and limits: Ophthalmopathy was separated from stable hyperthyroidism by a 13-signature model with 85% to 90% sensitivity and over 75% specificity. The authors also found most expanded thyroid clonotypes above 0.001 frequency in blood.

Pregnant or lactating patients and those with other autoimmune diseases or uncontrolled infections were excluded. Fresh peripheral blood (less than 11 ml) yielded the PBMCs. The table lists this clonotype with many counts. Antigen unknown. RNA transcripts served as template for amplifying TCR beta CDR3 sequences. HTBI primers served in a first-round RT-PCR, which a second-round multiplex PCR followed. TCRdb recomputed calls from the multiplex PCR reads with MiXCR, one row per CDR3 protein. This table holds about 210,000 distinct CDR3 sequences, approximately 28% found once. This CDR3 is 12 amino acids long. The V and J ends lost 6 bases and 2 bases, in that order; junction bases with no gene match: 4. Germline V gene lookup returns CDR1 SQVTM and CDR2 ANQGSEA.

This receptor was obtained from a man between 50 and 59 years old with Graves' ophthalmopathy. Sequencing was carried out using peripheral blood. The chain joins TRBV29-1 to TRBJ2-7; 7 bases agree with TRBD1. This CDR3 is CSVETGPYEQYF. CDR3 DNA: TGCAGCGTGGAGACAGGGCCCTACGAGCAGTACTTC.